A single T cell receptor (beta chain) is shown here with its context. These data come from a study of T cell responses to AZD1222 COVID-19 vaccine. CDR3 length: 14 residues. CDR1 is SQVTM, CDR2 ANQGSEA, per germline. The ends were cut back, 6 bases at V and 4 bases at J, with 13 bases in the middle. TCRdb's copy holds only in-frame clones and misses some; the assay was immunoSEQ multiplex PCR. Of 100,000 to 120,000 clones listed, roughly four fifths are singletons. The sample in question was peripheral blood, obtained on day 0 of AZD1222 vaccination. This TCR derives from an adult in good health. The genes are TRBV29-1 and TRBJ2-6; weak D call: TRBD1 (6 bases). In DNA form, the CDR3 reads TGCAGCGTCGGTGACAGGCCAGGGGCCAACGTCCTGACTTTC. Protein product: CSVGDRPGANVLTF.